These 30 T cell receptor beta chains originate from one sample sequenced in a study of shared clonotypes between healthy human individuals. Sequenced by immunoSEQ multiplex PCR; TCRdb stores in-frame clones only, minus some. The repertoire holds 450,000 to 500,000 clones, with about 78% as singletons. Sample: PBMCs. The receptors were gathered from a woman in her thirties or forties in good health. Some clones in this sample may be carry-over from other donors' samples.

The J gene is TRBJ2-7, the V gene TRBV4-3; tentative D call: TRBD2 (6 bases). CDR3 size: 16 residues. In germline, CDR1 is LGHNA, CDR2 YSLEER. V lost 1 base to trimming and J lost 1 base, with 14 bases between them. CDR3 in amino acids: CASSQGYSGLSYEQYF. The CDR3, as DNA: TGCGCCAGCAGCCAAGGGTACAGCGGACTATCCTACGAGCAGTACTTC.

The chain has TRBV2 and TRBJ2-1; 14 bases are shared with TRBD2. This CDR3 has 13 residues. Germline V CDR1 and CDR2: SNHLY, FYNNEI. The junction had 5 bases not matched to a gene; V was cut back by 6 bases and J by 13 bases. The CDR3 reads CASSPGTSGSQFF. For the CDR3, the DNA is TGTGCCAGCAGCCCCGGGACTAGCGGGAGTCAGTTCTTC.

CDR3 loop: CASSFLREGSDTQYF. The CDR3 region has the DNA TGTGCCAGCAGTTTTCTGCGGGAGGGATCCGATACGCAGTATTTT. The J gene is TRBJ2-3, the V gene TRBV28; TRBD2 matches 9 bases. The CDR3 is 15 residues long. The V and J ends lost 3 bases and 6 bases, in that order; junction bases with no gene match: 7. Germline V gives CDR1 MDHEN, CDR2 SYDVKM. The full variable domain, completed using reference TRBV28 and TRBJ2-3, is DVKVTQSSRYLVKRTGEKVFLECVQDMDHENMFWYRQDPGLGLRLIYFSYDVKMKEKGDIPEGYSVSREKKERFSLILESASTNQTSMYLCASSFLREGSDTQYFGPGTRLTVL.

A note on this clone: The same CDR3 arises from other DNA sequences in this sample as well. The chain couples TRBV27 to TRBJ1-5; no firm D call. This CDR3 contains 12 residues. From germline, CDR1 is MNHEY and CDR2 SMNVEV (reference sequence). The V gene lost 8 bases and the J gene lost 6 bases, with 11 bases spanning the gap. The CDR3 DNA reads TGTGCCAGCTCACTGCTCGGTCAGCCCCAGCATTTT. Amino acid sequence: CASSLLGQPQHF.

The chain uses TRBV5-1 and TRBJ1-2, with 8 positions matching TRBD1. This CDR3 comprises 13 residues. With 3 bases clipped from V and 2 bases from J, the junction kept 0 bases outside the gene matches. Germline V gene lookup returns CDR1 SGHRS and CDR2 YFSETQ. The CDR3 nucleotides read TGCGCCAGCAGCTGGGACAGGAACTATGGCTACACCTTC. Its protein is CASSWDRNYGYTF. Using reference TRBV5-1 and TRBJ1-2 for the parts outside the CDR3, the full variable domain is KAGVTQTPRYLIKTRGQQVTLSCSPISGHRSVSWYQQTPGQGLQFLFEYFSETQRNKGNFPGRFSGRQFSNSRSEMNVSTLELGDSALYLCASSWDRNYGYTFGSGTRLTVV.

This chain links TRBV18 with TRBJ2-1; TRBD2 agrees at 9 bases. Trimming removed 1 base from V and 8 bases from J; junction bases left unmatched: 12. CDR1 and CDR2 (germline): KGHSH, LQKENI. The CDR3 has 17 amino acids. The CDR3 coding sequence is TGTGCCAGCTCACCACGGTTAATTAGCGGGAGTCGGGATGAGCAGTTCTTC. Translating gives CASSPRLISGSRDEQFF.

The V call is TRBV28, the J call TRBJ2-7; TRBD1 might be the D (5 bases). This CDR3 contains 12 residues. Germline CDR1 is MDHEN and CDR2 is SYDVKM. Between the trimmed V and J ends, which lost 2 bases and 5 bases, there was a span of 7 bases. CDR3 nucleotides: TGTGCCAGCAGTTTAATCAGGGACGAGCAGTACTTC. Translation gives CASSLIRDEQYF.

The sample holds a few counts of this clone. The chain has TRBV18 and TRBJ2-2; D remains unclear. The ends were cut back, 2 bases at V and 2 bases at J, with 6 bases in the middle. Germline CDR1 reads KGHSH; CDR2 reads LQKENI. The CDR3 covers 14 residues. Here the CDR3 DNA reads TGTGCCAGCTCACCAGACTTTAACACCGGGGAGCTGTTTTTT. Residues: CASSPDFNTGELFF.

The chain links TRBV5-6 to TRBJ2-3; D might be TRBD1 (5 bases). This CDR3 is built from 14 residues. From germline, CDR1 is SGHDT and CDR2 YYEEEE. Trimming removed 3 bases from V and 1 base from J, with 9 bases in between. This CDR3 is CASSSQTGTDTQYF. The DNA for the CDR3 is TGTGCCAGCAGCTCTCAGACAGGCACAGATACGCAGTATTTT. Using reference TRBV5-6 and TRBJ2-3 for the parts outside the CDR3, the full variable domain is DAGVTQSPTHLIKTRGQQVTLRCSPKSGHDTVSWYQQALGQGPQFIFQYYEEEERQRGNFPDRFSGHQFPNYSSELNVNALLLGDSALYLCASSSQTGTDTQYFGPGTRLTVL.

The chain links TRBV2 to TRBJ2-7; TRBD1 or TRBD2 may be the D gene (5 bases each). There are 13 residues in the CDR3. V was pared by 6 bases and J by 0 bases, with 9 bases between. Germline V CDR1 and CDR2: SNHLY, FYNNEI. CDR3 loop: CASRKGSSYEQYF. The CDR3 nucleotides read TGTGCCAGCAGGAAGGGGAGCTCCTACGAGCAGTACTTC.

The chain links TRBV9 to TRBJ2-3; D gene uncertain. Germline V gene data show CDR1 as SGDLS and CDR2 as YYNGEE. There are 15 residues in the CDR3. Trimming left V 3 bases short and J 8 bases short, with 19 bases between. The chain's CDR3 is CASSATGHTTGTQYF. CDR3 DNA sequence: TGTGCCAGCAGCGCCACGGGCCATACGACGGGTACGCAGTATTTT.

The chain employs TRBV5-3 and TRBJ2-1; D gene ambiguous. TRBV5-3 qualifies as an ORF whose function is uncertain. Trimming shortened V by 4 bases and J by 2 bases, and 16 bases separated the two germline ends. The CDR3 runs 16 residues. CDR3 sequence: CARSPLDFIPYNEQFF. The CDR3 region has the DNA TGTGCCAGAAGCCCCCTGGATTTTATTCCCTACAATGAGCAGTTCTTC.

This clone showed up just a few times. This chain uses TRBV28 with TRBJ1-2; D not certain. The germline V gene has CDR1 MDHEN and CDR2 SYDVKM. Trimming stripped 3 bases from V and 8 bases from J, with 10 bases between. CDR3 length: 12 residues. DNA of the CDR3: TGTGCCAGCAGTTTGATGACCCGGGGCTACACCTTC. This gives the protein CASSLMTRGYTF.

This chain joins TRBV5-3 and TRBJ1-2; D is ambiguous. TRBV5-3 is flagged as an ORF with uncertain function. The V and J ends lost 4 bases and 7 bases respectively, with 14 bases between them. The CDR3 runs to 13 residues. As DNA, the CDR3 is TGTGCCAGAAGCCTACGTATGACAAGTGGCTACACCTTC. Protein: CARSLRMTSGYTF.

This clone was found once. The genes are TRBV4-1 and TRBJ2-7; no firm D call. V lost 0 bases to trimming and J lost 3 bases, with 15 bases between them. This CDR3 spans 16 amino acids. Germline V gene sequence: CDR1 MGHRA, CDR2 YSYEKL. CDR3 residues: CASSQDNRQILYEQYF. CDR3 DNA: TGCGCCAGCAGCCAAGATAACAGACAAATCCTCTACGAGCAGTACTTC.

The chain is built from TRBV5-1 and TRBJ1-5; D might be TRBD1 (5 bases). CDR3 size: 14 residues. Trimming removed 2 bases at V and 1 base at J, with 7 bases between. CDR1 is SGHRS and CDR2 is YFSETQ in the germline V gene. The CDR3 protein is CASSLGESNQPQHF. CDR3 bases: TGCGCCAGCAGCTTAGGGGAAAGCAATCAGCCCCAGCATTTT. The whole variable domain, remainder taken from reference TRBV5-1 and TRBJ1-5, is KAGVTQTPRYLIKTRGQQVTLSCSPISGHRSVSWYQQTPGQGLQFLFEYFSETQRNKGNFPGRFSGRQFSNSRSEMNVSTLELGDSALYLCASSLGESNQPQHFGDGTRLSIL.

The rearrangement joins TRBV2 to TRBJ2-5, with a tentative D call TRBD1 (8 bases). Germline CDR1 and CDR2: SNHLY and FYNNEI. The CDR3 has 15 residues. V shed 4 bases and J shed 5 bases, with 17 bases lying between them. As DNA, the CDR3 is TGTGCCAGCAGTGCCAGGGGGCGGGAGCAGGAGACCCAGTACTTC. Amino acids: CASSARGREQETQYF.

This clone was seen only a few times. The rearrangement links TRBV9 to TRBJ2-2; TRBD2 might be the D (5 bases). V was shortened by 0 bases and J by 5 bases, with 23 bases between the two germline ends. This CDR3 has 19 residues. In germline, CDR1 is SGDLS, CDR2 YYNGEE. The CDR3 sequence: CASSVAWTLTGVRTGELFF. In DNA, the CDR3 is TGTGCCAGCAGCGTAGCGTGGACTCTCACCGGCGTCCGGACCGGGGAGCTGTTTTTT.

The rearrangement joins TRBV5-4 to TRBJ1-2, with 11 bases aligning to TRBD1. Looked up from germline, CDR1 is SGHNT and CDR2 is YYREEE (reference sequence). The CDR3 has 15 amino acids. J was trimmed by 2 bases and V by 3 bases; bases with no gene match: 3. The CDR3 DNA reads as TGTGCCAGCAGCTCCAGGACAGGGGGCAACTATGGCTACACCTTC. This codes for CASSSRTGGNYGYTF.

The chain combines TRBV14 with TRBJ2-5, with 12 bases that match TRBD2. CDR3 length: 15 residues. The J segment lost 4 bases and the V segment lost 1 base, leaving 1 base of the junction unmatched. CDR1 SGHDN and CDR2 FVKESK come from the germline V gene. CDR3 sequence reads: CASSQGLAGAETQYF. The CDR3 coding sequence is TGTGCCAGCAGCCAAGGACTAGCGGGAGCAGAGACCCAGTACTTC.

This chain joins TRBV28 and TRBJ2-5; 8 bases align to TRBD1. V lost 4 bases to trimming and J lost 4 bases; unmatched junction nucleotides: 5. The V gene's germline CDR1 is MDHEN and CDR2 SYDVKM. The CDR3 loop spans 14 amino acids. The CDR3 coding sequence is TGTGCCAGCAGTTACGGGACAGGTGGAGAGACCCAGTACTTC. Amino acid sequence: CASSYGTGGETQYF.

The DNA for the CDR3 is TGTGCCAGCACCATCCTCCACAGGGCGCATGGCTACACCTTC. The encoded protein is CASTILHRAHGYTF. The chain couples TRBV6-5 to TRBJ1-2, with a possible D match to TRBD1 (6 bases). V was pared by 7 bases and J by 6 bases, with 18 bases between. Germline CDR1 MNHEY, CDR2 SVGAGI. The length of the CDR3 is 14 residues.

This clone came up once. The chain recombines TRBV6-4 with TRBJ1-1; a possible D gene is TRBD1 (5 bases). CDR1 is MRHNA, CDR2 SNTAGT, per germline. This CDR3 is built from 15 residues. V lost 0 bases to trimming and J lost 4 bases, with 12 bases between them. CDR3 sequence reads: CASSDSGDGSTEAFF. The CDR3 DNA reads TGTGCCAGCAGTGACTCTGGGGACGGAAGCACTGAAGCTTTCTTT.

V usage is TRBV7-8 and J usage is TRBJ2-7, with D unresolved. Germline V gene lookup returns CDR1 SGHVS and CDR2 FQNEAQ. V was cut by 5 bases and J by 3 bases, with 5 bases left in between. CDR3 length: 11 residues. The CDR3 DNA reads TGTGCCAGCAGCCCCTTCTACGAGCAGTACTTC. Protein sequence: CASSPFYEQYF.

The chain is built from TRBV5-4 and TRBJ1-1; D unclear. Germline V gene sequence: CDR1 SGHNT, CDR2 YYREEE (reference sequence). The V gene lost 1 base and the J gene lost 0 bases, with 7 bases spanning the gap. The CDR3 sequence is 14 residues long. DNA of the CDR3: TGTGCCAGCAGCTTGCAGAGGGTGAACACTGAAGCTTTCTTT. Amino acids: CASSLQRVNTEAFF. Filled out from reference TRBV5-4 and TRBJ1-1, the complete variable domain reads ETGVTQSPTHLIKTRGQQVTLRCSSQSGHNTVSWYQQALGQGPQFIFQYYREEENGRGNFPPRFSGLQFPNYSSELNVNALELDDSALYLCASSLQRVNTEAFFGQGTRLTVV.

This clone was seen a few times. The J gene is TRBJ1-4, the V gene TRBV28, with TRBD1 matching 7 bases. Trimming cost V 3 bases and J 3 bases; bases outside gene matches: 4. This CDR3 is built from 15 residues. The germline gives CDR1 MDHEN, CDR2 SYDVKM. Here the CDR3 reads CASSLGDRSNEKLFF. The CDR3 DNA sequence: TGTGCCAGCAGTTTGGGGGACAGATCTAATGAAAAACTGTTTTTT.

The J gene is TRBJ2-5, the V gene TRBV5-1; the match to TRBD2 covers 9 bases. Germline CDR1 reads SGHRS; CDR2 reads YFSETQ. This CDR3 is 15 amino acids long. V gave up 0 bases and J gave up 9 bases; unmatched junction bases: 9. CDR3 DNA: TGCGCCAGCAGCTTGGAATTAGCGGGAGACGAGGCCCAGTACTTC. Protein: CASSLELAGDEAQYF.

The V and J genes are TRBV2 and TRBJ1-5; D is possibly TRBD1 (6 bases). Trimming left V 3 bases short and J 11 bases short, with 20 bases between. The CDR3 totals 15 residues. Germline CDR1 SNHLY, CDR2 FYNNEI. CDR3 region: CASSEFPGGLGSQHF. CDR3 coding DNA: TGTGCCAGCAGTGAGTTTCCCGGGGGGCTCGGGTCCCAGCATTTT.

This clone came up many times. For the CDR3, the DNA is TGTGCCAGCAGTTATGTTGGGGGATATAGCAATCAGCCCCAGCATTTT. The encoded protein is CASSYVGGYSNQPQHF. The rearrangement links TRBV28 to TRBJ1-5; D is perhaps TRBD1 (5 bases). Per germline, CDR1 MDHEN and CDR2 SYDVKM. Deletions cut 4 bases from V and 0 bases from J, with 13 bases between. The CDR3 spans 16 residues.

In this sample, this clone turned up once. This chain connects TRBV28 to TRBJ2-5, with D perhaps matching TRBD1 (6 bases). This CDR3 has 15 residues. Germline lookup yields CDR1 MDHEN and CDR2 SYDVKM. Trimming shortened V by 5 bases and J by 4 bases, and 17 bases separated the two germline ends. The CDR3 coding sequence is TGTGCCAGCAGTCGATACACAGGGTTAGGAGAGACCCAGTACTTC. It specifies CASSRYTGLGETQYF.